The clone carrying this T cell receptor beta chain appeared once. Its antigen is unidentified. The CDR3 consists of 13 residues. Germline CDR1 is MDHEN and CDR2 is SYDVKM. The germline V and J ends were trimmed by 3 bases and 2 bases, with 8 bases remaining between them. The data derive from a study of shared clonotypes between healthy human individuals. Findings and limits, study-wide: Naive subsets generally had larger estimated richness than memory subsets. It was observed that 5% to 6% of naive CD4 clonotypes were shared across a handful of donors.

In the sorted-subset replicate PCRs, 150 to 250 ng DNA, roughly 30,000 T cell genomes, was used. TCRdb's table, derived via immunoSEQ multiplex PCR, lists solely in-frame clones and lacks some. The sample records roughly 720,000 clones, roughly 87% being singletons. The sequenced sample consisted of memory CD8+ T cells from PBMCs. The subset here: CD45RO+ cells pooled with CCR7-negative TemRA cells. This rearrangement joins TRBV28 to TRBJ2-7; the D is unclear. The receptor comes from a man younger than 35 in good health. Some clones in this sample may be carry-over from other donors' samples. The CDR3 bases are TGTGCCAGCAGTTTTGGAGAAACCTACGAGCAGTACTTC. As protein: CASSFGETYEQYF. The entire variable domain, with the rest obtained from reference TRBV28 and TRBJ2-7, is as follows: DVKVTQSSRYLVKRTGEKVFLECVQDMDHENMFWYRQDPGLGLRLIYFSYDVKMKEKGDIPEGYSVSREKKERFSLILESASTNQTSMYLCASSFGETYEQYFGPGTRLTVT.